Listed below are T cell receptor beta chains from one sample, sequenced in a study of blood T cells in healthy people across ages. One entry per CDR3 protein results from TCRdb running MiXCR on the 5' RACE reads. The table records 540,000 or so distinct CDR3 sequences, less than 60% of them present only once. Sequences were obtained from blood. The source of these receptors is a man older than 75 in good health. Each CDR3 is given without its conserved first and last residue. A D gene is named only where the DNA matches it firmly.

>TRBV5-1|TRBD1|TRBJ2-2
ASSTGQGATGELF
>TRBV10-3|NA|TRBJ2-7
ATSSGEIYEQY
>TRBV29-1|NA|TRBJ2-1
SGQVDEQF
>TRBV5-1|NA|TRBJ2-7
ASSWGLTFEQY
>TRBV5-1|TRBD2|TRBJ2-7
ASSLNGGGSYEQY
>TRBV20-1|TRBD2|TRBJ2-1
SASGGIGGDEQF
>TRBV12-3/TRBV12-4|TRBD1|TRBJ2-2
ASSHRQGITGELF
>TRBV20-1|TRBD1|TRBJ2-5
SASDSGQGKTQY
>TRBV7-3|NA|TRBJ2-2
ASSFGRSNTGELF
>TRBV9|NA|TRBJ2-1
ASSADRLSYNEQF
>TRBV19|NA|TRBJ1-6
ASTTSWGANSPLH
>TRBV20-1|NA|TRBJ1-1
SAPRGRDTEAF
>TRBV6-6|NA|TRBJ2-3
ASRYPGLDTQY
>TRBV11-2|NA|TRBJ1-1
ASSLDPGGTEAF
>TRBV29-1|NA|TRBJ1-1
SVAGDLEGTEAF
>TRBV3-1|NA|TRBJ2-1
ASSQSYRDPGLGEQF
>TRBV4-3|TRBD1|TRBJ2-2
ASSQGTGQTGELF
>TRBV6-6|NA|TRBJ1-2
ASSPPRRDSSSYT
>TRBV20-1|TRBD1|TRBJ1-5
SARSNTGGIYQPQH
>TRBV3-1|NA|TRBJ2-3
ASGQGPTDTQY
>TRBV4-3|NA|TRBJ2-6
ASSPWASGANVLT
>TRBV11-1|NA|TRBJ2-3
ASSNRDSTDTQY
>TRBV10-3|TRBD1|TRBJ2-5
AISESSGTGVQETQY
>TRBV5-1|TRBD1|TRBJ1-2
ASRMGTGGGYGYT
>TRBV6-5|NA|TRBJ2-3
AGTPPLGETQY
>TRBV4-2|TRBD2|TRBJ2-1
ASSQDGTSGRVNEQF
>TRBV6-1|NA|TRBJ1-1
ASIPPGSNTEAF
>TRBV13|TRBD1|TRBJ1-1
ASSGQGVDTEAF
>TRBV3-1|NA|TRBJ1-6
ASSQGWGLGNSPLH
>TRBV20-1|NA|TRBJ1-5
SARDTGTPQH
>TRBV20-1|NA|TRBJ2-3
SARGPGHTGTTQY
>TRBV9|NA|TRBJ2-3
ASGLDNGTPPDTQY
>TRBV27|NA|TRBJ1-1
ASSLRALNTEAF
>TRBV20-1|NA|TRBJ1-1
SARAPGQLNTEAF
>TRBV7-8|NA|TRBJ1-5
ASSLELYSNQPQH
>TRBV7-2|TRBD2|TRBJ2-3
ASTLQSAGGLDTQY